Presented here are 18 T cell receptor beta chains from one specimen sequenced in a study of low-dose radiotherapy and immunotherapy resistance in tumors (dated 2022 in TCRdb). The time point label here, explained by the study, means: before trial treatment. Sequenced using an Illumina HiSeq 2500. Superscript III and a set of TRAV- and TRBV-specific primers were used to synthesize first-strand cDNA, so that both TCRalpha and TCRbeta chains were covered. TCRs were amplified with Phusion for about 18 PCR cycles using a constant-region primer together with the adapter attached to the V primers. TCRdb's own reprocessing of the public reads used fastp at Q25 and MiXCR and kept productive beta chains. Each entry merges the rows of one CDR3 protein and shows their most common DNA and genes. This sample comprises 64,000 or so distinct CDR3 sequences, around 30% of them detected only once. The top ten clonotypes cover around 10% of the sample.

Source: PBMCs, taken before treatment. The source is a female donor with ovarian cancer.

This clonotype was detected ten times or more. The rearrangement uses TRBV7-9 and TRBJ2-3; TRBD1 matches 7 bases. The CDR3 length is 15 residues. With V trimmed by 3 bases and J by 4 bases, 7 bases remained unmatched. Germline V gene sequence: CDR1 SEHNR, CDR2 FQNEAQ (reference sequence). The CDR3 DNA is TGTGCCAGCAGCTTTATGGGACAGAGCGCAGATACGCAGTATTTT. As protein: CASSFMGQSADTQYF.

This clonotype was observed at least ten times. This sequence joins TRBV24-1 and TRBJ1-5; no definite D call. Germline CDR1 KGHDR, CDR2 SFDVKD. The CDR3 has 13 residues. Trimming left V 4 bases short and J 7 bases short, with 10 bases between. The CDR3 nucleotides are TGTGCCACCAGTGACCGATCAGGACAGCCCCAGCATTTT. This sequence encodes CATSDRSGQPQHF.

This clonotype was counted many times. The chain carries TRBV11-1 and TRBJ2-2; TRBD2 aligns across 10 bases. The CDR3 spans 16 residues. Germline values: CDR1 SGHAT, CDR2 FQDESV (reference sequence). V dropped 5 bases and J dropped 2; count of bases not matched to a gene: 5. The chain's CDR3 is CASSRRTSGNTGELFF. The CDR3 DNA is TGTGCCAGCAGCCGTCGGACTAGCGGTAACACCGGGGAGCTGTTTTTT.

Points on this clonotype: Only one base separates this from a far larger clonotype, so it likely reflects a read error. The chain is built from TRBV19 and TRBJ2-1, with 8 bases identical to TRBD1. Germline loops: CDR1 LNHDA, CDR2 SQIVND (reference sequence). V shed 7 bases and J 13 bases; nucleotides not matched to a gene: 21. The CDR3 runs to 16 residues. CDR3 DNA: TGTGCCAGTAACGAGGACAGGGATGGCGGGCGAGAGACCCAGTTCTTC. Residues: CASNEDRDGGRETQFF.

At least ten counts were recorded for this clonotype. The chain employs TRBV11-3 and TRBJ1-2; tentatively, D is TRBD1 (5 bases). The V and J ends lost 5 bases and 4 bases respectively, with 20 bases between them. The CDR3 has 16 residues. Per germline, CDR1 SGHNT and CDR2 YENEEA. The CDR3: CASSPEGREGIYGYTF. CDR3 coding DNA: TGTGCCAGCAGCCCAGAGGGCAGGGAGGGTATCTATGGCTACACCTTC.

This clonotype was seen ten or more times. V gene TRBV7-2 combines with J gene TRBJ2-7; possible D gene TRBD2, 5 bases. Germline assignment: CDR1 SGHTA and CDR2 FQGNSA. This CDR3 is built from 13 residues. V was clipped by 2 bases and J by 6 bases, with 11 bases between them. Written as DNA, the CDR3 is TGTGCCAGCAGCTTACCTTTTGAGGGCGAGCAGTACTTC. Residues: CASSLPFEGEQYF.

In its sample, this clonotype was seen many times. The V and J genes are TRBV4-1 and TRBJ2-1; D remains ambiguous. Trimming removed 3 bases at V and 3 bases at J, with 3 bases between. The CDR3 contains 12 residues. From germline, CDR1 is MGHRA and CDR2 YSYEKL. Here the CDR3 DNA reads TGCGCCAGCAGCCAGAACTACAATGAGCAGTTCTTC. It is translated as CASSQNYNEQFF.

This clonotype turned up a few times. The chain is built from TRBV28 and TRBJ2-7; TRBD1 is a possible D gene (6 bases). Trimming stripped 7 bases from V and 0 bases from J, with 13 bases between. CDR1 and CDR2 from the germline V gene are MDHEN and SYDVKM. This CDR3 is built from 14 residues. The CDR3: CASTRTASSYEQYF. The CDR3 nucleotides read TGTGCCAGCACTCGGACAGCCAGCTCCTACGAGCAGTACTTC.

Points on this clonotype: This likely traces to a read error, being one base from a far larger clone. V gene TRBV24-1 combines with J gene TRBJ2-1; possible D gene TRBD1, 8 bases. The CDR3 has 17 residues. Germline loops: CDR1 KGHDR, CDR2 SFDVKD. The CDR3: CASSSASGQGLKNEQFF. CDR3 DNA sequence: TGTGCCAGCAGTTCCGCTAGCGGACAGGGTCTAAAGAATGAGCAGTTCTTC.

In the case of this clonotype: A far larger clone is just one base off, so this is likely a read error. The chain employs TRBV6-8 and TRBJ2-5; the match to TRBD1 covers 8 bases. The CDR3 extends over 14 amino acids. CDR1 is MNHGY, CDR2 SAAAGT, per germline. The chain's CDR3 is CVSSFDRGQETQYF. The CDR3 nucleotides are TGTGTCAGCAGTTTCGACAGGGGTCAAGAGACCCAGTACTTC.

This sequence joins TRBV7-4 and TRBJ2-7; D is possibly TRBD1 (5 bases). Trimming cost V 4 bases and J 5 bases, with 18 bases left between them. The germline V gene has CDR1 SGHVT and CDR2 SQSDAQ. This CDR3 comprises 15 residues. CDR3 amino acids: CASSSGKGVQDEQYF. The DNA for the CDR3 is TGTGCCAGCAGCTCAGGCAAAGGGGTACAGGACGAGCAGTACTTC.

V usage is TRBV5-1 and J usage is TRBJ2-3; D assignment may be TRBD1 or TRBD2 (6 bases each). Per the germline V gene, CDR1 is SGHRS and CDR2 is YFSETQ. Trimming shortened V by 1 base and J by 9 bases, and 15 bases separated the two germline ends. This CDR3 region has 14 residues. The CDR3 nucleotides are TGCGCCAGCAGCTTGCGGGGGCCGGAGTCGACGCAGTATTTT. Translated: CASSLRGPESTQYF.

This clonotype was counted many times. The chain has TRBV6-2 or TRBV6-3 and TRBJ1-6; tentative D call: TRBD1 (6 bases). The CDR3 is made up of 16 amino acids. Germline-derived CDR1 and CDR2 are MNHEY and SVGEGT. With 0 bases removed from V and 9 bases from J, the gap between germline ends came to 15 bases. This CDR3 is CASSYSNGGGSSPLHF. In DNA, the CDR3 is TGTGCCAGCAGTTACTCGAACGGGGGCGGAAGTTCACCCCTCCACTTT.

This clonotype was counted many times. CDR3 amino acids: CASSSFGRADEQYF. The CDR3 coding sequence is TGTGCCAGCAGCTCCTTCGGGCGTGCTGACGAGCAGTACTTC. The chain recombines TRBV5-4 with TRBJ2-7, with D unclear. The germline V gene encodes CDR1 SGHNT and CDR2 YYREEE (reference sequence). This CDR3 is built from 14 residues. V was shortened by 3 bases and J by 5 bases, with 15 bases between the two germline ends.

The chain combines TRBV28 with TRBJ2-7; 7 bases align to TRBD2. Germline CDR1 MDHEN, CDR2 SYDVKM. This CDR3 region has 14 residues. V dropped 5 bases and J dropped 0; count of bases not matched to a gene: 4. The CDR3 nucleotides read TGTGCCAGCAGTCTTTCTAGCGGCTCCTACGAGCAGTACTTC. This translates into CASSLSSGSYEQYF. Using reference TRBV28 and TRBJ2-7 for the parts outside the CDR3, the full variable domain is DVKVTQSSRYLVKRTGEKVFLECVQDMDHENMFWYRQDPGLGLRLIYFSYDVKMKEKGDIPEGYSVSREKKERFSLILESASTNQTSMYLCASSLSSGSYEQYFGPGTRLTVT.

This clonotype was observed many times. The gene calls are TRBV20-1 and TRBJ2-1, with a tentative D call TRBD1 (5 bases). CDR3 size: 11 residues. V was clipped by 2 bases and J by 8 bases, with 7 bases between them. CDR1 is DFQATT, CDR2 SNEGSKA, per germline (reference sequence). The CDR3 nucleotides read TGCAGTGCTAGATCAGGGTATGAGCAGTTCTTC. Encoded protein: CSARSGYEQFF.

This clonotype has at least ten counts. The rearrangement uses TRBV5-1 and TRBJ2-4, with D perhaps given as TRBD1 or TRBD2 (5 bases each). Trimming shortened V by 0 bases and J by 10 bases, and 23 bases separated the two germline ends. The CDR3 runs 17 residues. From germline, CDR1 is SGHRS and CDR2 YFSETQ. The CDR3 DNA follows: TGCGCCAGCAGCTTGGACGTGTGGGACCTCCAGGAAAGAATTCAGTACTTC. This encodes CASSLDVWDLQERIQYF. Full variable domain (rest looked up from reference TRBV5-1 and TRBJ2-4): KAGVTQTPRYLIKTRGQQVTLSCSPISGHRSVSWYQQTPGQGLQFLFEYFSETQRNKGNFPGRFSGRQFSNSRSEMNVSTLELGDSALYLCASSLDVWDLQERIQYFGAGTRLSVL.

This clonotype has at least ten counts. The rearrangement links TRBV5-1 to TRBJ1-2; D possibly corresponds to TRBD1 (6 bases). This CDR3 is 13 amino acids long. Trimming pared 6 bases from V and 2 bases from J, leaving 11 bases between. Germline V gene data show CDR1 as SGHRS and CDR2 as YFSETQ. CDR3 DNA: TGCGCCAGCACACCGACAGGAAACTATGGCTACACCTTC. Residues: CASTPTGNYGYTF.